What follows is one TCR beta chain and its context. Its antigen remains unknown. The same CDR3 can be traced to other DNA sequences in this sample. The sample comes from a study of shared clonotypes between healthy human individuals. This CDR3 spans 18 amino acids. V lost 6 bases and J 1 base, leaving 24 bases between the germline ends. Study-wide findings and caveats: Genetic and exposure-history diversity was limited by the few donors. Larger estimated richness was generally seen in naive subsets than in memory subsets.

Assay runs were performed at deep level. Repertoires were generated with immunoSEQ multiplex PCR, while TCRdb's copy carries only in-frame clones and drops some. Of some 380,000 clones in the sample, roughly 96% were seen once. The receptor was derived from a man aged 25-45 years in good health. The sequenced sample was memory CD8+ T cells sorted from blood. Regarding subset: CD45RO+ cells pooled with CCR7-negative TemRA cells. J is TRBJ2-5 and V is TRBV6-7; the D gene is possibly TRBD1 (6 bases). TRBV6-7 is labeled an ORF, and its function is uncertain. The CDR3 bases are TGTGCCAGCAGCTTTGGGGGCTCGAGGGAGCCACCCCAAGAGACCCAGTACTTC. Translation: CASSFGGSREPPQETQYF.